A selection of T cell receptor beta chains follows, all from one sample in a study of T cells in Graves' hyperthyroidism and ophthalmopathy. TCRdb ran MiXCR on the multiplex PCR reads and lists one entry per CDR3 protein. The table shows more than 550,000 distinct CDR3 sequences, with approximately 19% occurring only once. Sample: blood. The receptors originated from a woman in her 50s with Graves' hyperthyroidism that later progressed to Graves' ophthalmopathy. The CDR3 runs from the conserved cysteine through the conserved F or W. D genes are given only for firm matches. Rows may omit the clone size; those that give it use once, few, many or a size class.

v_gene,j_gene,len,d_gene,abundance,CDR3nt,CDR3aa
TRBV15,TRBJ1-4,14,TRBD1,few,TGTGCCACCACCCAGACAGGGGGGTATGAAAAACTGTTTTTT,CATTQTGGYEKLFF
TRBV20-1,TRBJ2-3,19,TRBD1,-,TGCAGTGCTCCACCGGCCGGATCCCTGGACAGGACACTCTCGGGTACGCAGTATTTT,CSAPPAGSLDRTLSGTQYF
TRBV6-1,TRBJ1-6,17,-,-,TGTGCCAGCAGTGAAGAGGGGGGGTTGACCTATAATTCACCCCTCCACTTT,CASSEEGGLTYNSPLHF
TRBV27,TRBJ1-6,11,-,once,TGTGCCAGCAGGGGGGGACTAACCCTCCACTTT,CASRGGLTLHF
TRBV7-2,TRBJ2-5,16,TRBD2,few,TGTGCCAGCAGCTCCGTCGGGAGGGGGAAGGGAGGGACCCAGTACTTC,CASSSVGRGKGGTQYF
TRBV9,TRBJ1-3,14,-,-,TGTGCCAGCAGCGTCGGCACAGTAGGAAACACCATATATTTT,CASSVGTVGNTIYF
TRBV7-2,TRBJ1-4,14,-,few,TGTGCCAGCAGCCTTAGTCTGCTTAATGAAAAACTGTTTTTT,CASSLSLLNEKLFF
TRBV11-3,TRBJ2-7,14,-,many,TGTGCCAGCAGCTTAGGGACAGCTGGTTACGAGCAGTACTTC,CASSLGTAGYEQYF
TRBV9,TRBJ2-3,13,-,few,TGTGCCAGCAGCGAGACTTCGGCAGATACGCAGTATTTT,CASSETSADTQYF
TRBV5-1,TRBJ1-1,11,-,many,TGTGCCAGCAGCTTAGGGACAGAAGCTTTCTTT,CASSLGTEAFF
TRBV6-1,TRBJ2-1,14,TRBD2,few,TGTGCCACCACGGACGGGGGGGTCTACAATGAGCAGTTCTTC,CATTDGGVYNEQFF
TRBV6-1,TRBJ2-7,16,-,many,TGTGCCAGCAGTGAAGAGAGTGGGAATGGGGTCTACGAGCAGTACTTC,CASSEESGNGVYEQYF
TRBV20-1,TRBJ2-1,13,-,-,TGCAGTGTTGGGATTGCCCCCTACAATGAGCAGTTCTTC,CSVGIAPYNEQFF
TRBV20-1,TRBJ2-1,16,TRBD2,few,TGCAGTGCTAGGCCCCCGGGACTATCCACCTACAATGAGCAGTTCTTC,CSARPPGLSTYNEQFF
TRBV30,TRBJ1-2,13,-,many,TGTGCCTGGAACGGTCATGGGGGGTATGGCTACACCTTC,CAWNGHGGYGYTF
TRBV20-1,TRBJ2-7,14,TRBD1,many,TGCAGTGCTAGGCTCGGGACAGGGTCCTACGAGCAGTACTTC,CSARLGTGSYEQYF
TRBV7-9,TRBJ1-2,14,-,-,TGTGCCAGCAGTGTTACAGGGCAGGGCTATGGCTACACCTTC,CASSVTGQGYGYTF
TRBV5-1,TRBJ2-7,16,TRBD1,many,TGCGCCAGCAGCTTGGCCGGGACAGGGGCTTCCTACGAGCAGTACTTC,CASSLAGTGASYEQYF
TRBV7-8,TRBJ1-1,12,-,few,TGTGCCAGCAGCTTAGGGGAGTTTGAAGCTTTCTTT,CASSLGEFEAFF
TRBV4-1,TRBJ1-2,13,TRBD1,few,TGCGCCAGCAGGGCGACAGGGGGAATTGGCTACACCTTC,CASRATGGIGYTF
TRBV20-1,TRBJ1-4,15,TRBD1,few,TGCAGTGCAACTCGCCCGGGACAGGGGTGGGAAAAACTGTTTTTT,CSATRPGQGWEKLFF
TRBV19,TRBJ2-5,15,-,-,TGTGCCAGTAGTCCACTGTTGGGCAGGGACGCGACCCAGTACTTC,CASSPLLGRDATQYF
TRBV4-1,TRBJ1-5,17,TRBD1,-,TGCGCCAGCAGCCAAGCAGGGGGGTTTAGGGGCAATCAGCCCCAGCATTTT,CASSQAGGFRGNQPQHF
TRBV3-1,TRBJ1-5,14,-,many,TGTGCCAGCAGCCTATCCGACATCAATCAGCCCCAGCATTTT,CASSLSDINQPQHF
TRBV12-3/TRBV12-4,TRBJ1-1,15,-,many,TGTGCCAGCAGTTTCCAGACGGTTCGGAACACTGAAGCTTTCTTT,CASSFQTVRNTEAFF
TRBV6-1,TRBJ2-2,17,TRBD1,-,TGTGCCAGCAGTGTTCAAGGGACAGGGCTGTACACCGGGGAGCTGTTTTTT,CASSVQGTGLYTGELFF
TRBV29-1,TRBJ2-5,14,TRBD1,-,TGCAGCTCGGTCGGGGACAGTTGGTTGGAGACCCAGTACTTC,CSSVGDSWLETQYF
TRBV19,TRBJ2-1,12,-,few,TGTGCCAGGAGCCTCAGGGTCAATGAGCAGTTCTTC,CARSLRVNEQFF
TRBV30,TRBJ1-2,12,-,many,TGTGCCTGGAGTGTAGGCAACGGCGGCTACACCTTC,CAWSVGNGGYTF
TRBV27,TRBJ2-3,14,-,few,TGTGCCAGCAGTTATCAGCGGTACACAGATACGCAGTATTTT,CASSYQRYTDTQYF
TRBV10-3,TRBJ2-1,15,TRBD1,few,TGTGCCATCAGCACCGACAGGGTAGGCTCATATGAGCAGTTCTTC,CAISTDRVGSYEQFF
TRBV5-4,TRBJ2-1,15,TRBD2,few,TGTGCCAGCAGCTTGCGGGCGGGGGGATTCAATGAGCAGTTCTTC,CASSLRAGGFNEQFF
TRBV20-1,TRBJ1-6,15,TRBD1,few,TGCAGTGCTAGCGGGACAGGGGTAGATAATTCACCCCTCCACTTT,CSASGTGVDNSPLHF
TRBV12-3/TRBV12-4,TRBJ2-1,13,-,many,TGTGCCAGCAGGGACACGTCCTACAATGAGCAGTTCTTC,CASRDTSYNEQFF
TRBV30,TRBJ1-2,13,-,-,TGTGCCTGGAGTCCTGACAGGAACTATGGCTACACCTTC,CAWSPDRNYGYTF
TRBV7-9,TRBJ1-1,13,-,-,TGTGCCAGCCTTTACGGGGGGGGCACTGAAGCTTTCTTT,CASLYGGGTEAFF
TRBV7-9,TRBJ2-1,16,TRBD2,-,TGTGCCAGCAGCTTCATAGCGGGGGGGTTCTCCCATGAGCAGTTCTTC,CASSFIAGGFSHEQFF
TRBV7-8,TRBJ1-1,16,-,-,TGTGCCAGCAGCCTCTGGTCGGGCAGCTTAGTCACTGAAGCTTTCTTT,CASSLWSGSLVTEAFF
TRBV12-3/TRBV12-4,TRBJ1-5,11,-,many,TGTGCCAGCAGTTTAAGTCAGCCCCAGCATTTT,CASSLSQPQHF
TRBV29-1,TRBJ1-2,14,-,-,TGCAGCGTTGAAGAAGGTGTCGCAAGCTATGGCTACACCTTC,CSVEEGVASYGYTF
TRBV6-1,TRBJ1-5,16,TRBD1,few,TGTGCCAGCAGTGAGGGGACAGGGTACGGCAATCAGCCCCAGCATTTT,CASSEGTGYGNQPQHF
TRBV10-1,TRBJ1-1,13,-,few,TGCGCCAGTCGACAAGGCTGGAACACTGAAGCTTTCTTT,CASRQGWNTEAFF